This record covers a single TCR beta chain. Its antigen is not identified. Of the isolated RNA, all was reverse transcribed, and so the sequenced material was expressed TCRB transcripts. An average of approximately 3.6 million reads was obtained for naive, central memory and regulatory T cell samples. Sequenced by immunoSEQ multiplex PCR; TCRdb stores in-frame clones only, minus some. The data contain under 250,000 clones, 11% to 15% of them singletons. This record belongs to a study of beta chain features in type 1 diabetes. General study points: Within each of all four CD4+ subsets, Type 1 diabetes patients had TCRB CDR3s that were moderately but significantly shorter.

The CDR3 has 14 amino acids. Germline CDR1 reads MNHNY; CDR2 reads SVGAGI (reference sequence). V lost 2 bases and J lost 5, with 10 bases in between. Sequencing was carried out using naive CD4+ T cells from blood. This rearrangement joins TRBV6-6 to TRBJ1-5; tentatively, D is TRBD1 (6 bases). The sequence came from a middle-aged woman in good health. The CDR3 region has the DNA TGTGCCAGCAGTTACACAGGGCGGGATCAGCCCCAGCATTTT. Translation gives CASSYTGRDQPQHF.